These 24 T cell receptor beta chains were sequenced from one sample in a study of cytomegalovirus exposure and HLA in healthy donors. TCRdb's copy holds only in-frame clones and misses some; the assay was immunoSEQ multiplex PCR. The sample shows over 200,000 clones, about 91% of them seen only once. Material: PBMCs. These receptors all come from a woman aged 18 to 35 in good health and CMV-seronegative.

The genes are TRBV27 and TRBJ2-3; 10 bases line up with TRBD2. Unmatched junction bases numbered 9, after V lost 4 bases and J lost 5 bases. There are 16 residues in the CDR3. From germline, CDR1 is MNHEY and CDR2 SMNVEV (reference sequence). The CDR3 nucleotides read TGTGCCAGCAGTTCACGAGCGGGAGGGCCCAAAGATACGCAGTATTTT. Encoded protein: CASSSRAGGPKDTQYF.

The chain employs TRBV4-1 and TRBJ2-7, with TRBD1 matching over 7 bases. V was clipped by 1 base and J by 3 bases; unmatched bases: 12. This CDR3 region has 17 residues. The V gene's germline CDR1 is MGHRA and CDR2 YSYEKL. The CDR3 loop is CASSQVVLGTGDYEQYF. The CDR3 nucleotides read TGCGCCAGCAGCCAAGTGGTCCTCGGTACAGGGGACTACGAGCAGTACTTC.

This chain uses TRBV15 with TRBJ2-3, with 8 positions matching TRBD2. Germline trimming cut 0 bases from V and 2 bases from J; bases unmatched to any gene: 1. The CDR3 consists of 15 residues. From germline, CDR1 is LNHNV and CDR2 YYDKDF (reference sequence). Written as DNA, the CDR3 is TGTGCCACCAGCAGAGAGCGGGAGGCCACAGATACGCAGTATTTT. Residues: CATSREREATDTQYF.

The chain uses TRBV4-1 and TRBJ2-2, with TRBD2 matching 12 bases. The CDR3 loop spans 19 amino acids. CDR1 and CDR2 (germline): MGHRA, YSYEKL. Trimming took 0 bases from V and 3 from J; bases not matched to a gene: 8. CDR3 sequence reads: CASSQDPGLAGIDTGELFF. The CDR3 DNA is TGCGCCAGCAGCCAAGACCCCGGACTAGCGGGAATCGACACCGGGGAGCTGTTTTTT.

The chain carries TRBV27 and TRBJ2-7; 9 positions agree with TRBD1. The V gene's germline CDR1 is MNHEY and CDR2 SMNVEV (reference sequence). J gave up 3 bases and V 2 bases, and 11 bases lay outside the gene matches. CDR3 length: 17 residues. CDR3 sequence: CASSLGPGQGTFYEQYF. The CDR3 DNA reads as TGTGCCAGCAGTTTAGGTCCGGGACAGGGCACATTCTACGAGCAGTACTTC.

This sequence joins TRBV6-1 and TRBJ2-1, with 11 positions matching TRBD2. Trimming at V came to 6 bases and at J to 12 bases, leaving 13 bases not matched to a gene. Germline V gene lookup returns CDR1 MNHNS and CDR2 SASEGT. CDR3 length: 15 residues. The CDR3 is CASRVTSGIKPRQFF. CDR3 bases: TGTGCCAGCAGGGTGACTAGCGGGATAAAACCGCGGCAGTTCTTC.

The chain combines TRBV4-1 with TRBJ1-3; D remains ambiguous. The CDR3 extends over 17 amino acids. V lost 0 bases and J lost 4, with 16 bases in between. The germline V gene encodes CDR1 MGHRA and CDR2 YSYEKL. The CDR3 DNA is TGCGCCAGCAGCCAAGAAGATGGAGCCCTGCCCGGAAACACCATATATTTT. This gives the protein CASSQEDGALPGNTIYF.

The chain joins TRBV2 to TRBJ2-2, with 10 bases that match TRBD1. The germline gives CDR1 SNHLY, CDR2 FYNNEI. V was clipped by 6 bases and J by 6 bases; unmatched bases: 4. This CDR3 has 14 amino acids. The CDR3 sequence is CASRRDRGAGELFF. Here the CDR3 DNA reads TGTGCCAGCAGAAGGGACAGGGGTGCCGGGGAGCTGTTTTTT.

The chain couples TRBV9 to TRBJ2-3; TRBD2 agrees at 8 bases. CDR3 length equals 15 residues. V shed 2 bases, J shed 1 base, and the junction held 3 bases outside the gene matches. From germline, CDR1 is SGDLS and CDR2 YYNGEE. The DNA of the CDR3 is TGTGCCAGCAGCGTGAGCGGGAGCCGCACAGATACGCAGTATTTT. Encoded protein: CASSVSGSRTDTQYF.

DNA for the CDR3: TGCGCCAGCAGCCAAGAGGGGCCAAGTCATGAAAAACTGTTTTTT. Amino acids: CASSQEGPSHEKLFF. This chain uses TRBV4-1 with TRBJ1-4; TRBD1 is a possible D gene (5 bases). Looked up from germline, CDR1 is MGHRA and CDR2 is YSYEKL. V was pared by 0 bases and J by 6 bases, with 11 bases between. The CDR3 covers 15 residues.

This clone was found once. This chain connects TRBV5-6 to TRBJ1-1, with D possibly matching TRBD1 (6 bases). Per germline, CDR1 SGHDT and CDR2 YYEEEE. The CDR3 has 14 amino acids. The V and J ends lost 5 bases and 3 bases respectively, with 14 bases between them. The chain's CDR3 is CASSKQGWDTEAFF. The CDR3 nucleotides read TGTGCCAGCAGTAAACAGGGTTGGGACACTGAAGCTTTCTTT.

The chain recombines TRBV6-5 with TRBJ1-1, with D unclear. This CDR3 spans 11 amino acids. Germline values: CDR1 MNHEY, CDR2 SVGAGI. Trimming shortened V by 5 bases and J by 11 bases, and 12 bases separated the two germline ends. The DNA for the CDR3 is TGTGCCAGCAGTGTGGGCCTACGGGCTTTCTTT. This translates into CASSVGLRAFF.

The CDR3 nucleotides are TGTGCCAGCAGCGTAGGAGTGCAGGGGTCAGATACGCAGTATTTT. Its protein product is CASSVGVQGSDTQYF. The gene calls are TRBV9 and TRBJ2-3; possible D gene TRBD1, 6 bases. This CDR3 has 15 amino acids. Germline loops: CDR1 SGDLS, CDR2 YYNGEE. V lost 0 bases to trimming and J lost 4 bases, with 12 bases between them.

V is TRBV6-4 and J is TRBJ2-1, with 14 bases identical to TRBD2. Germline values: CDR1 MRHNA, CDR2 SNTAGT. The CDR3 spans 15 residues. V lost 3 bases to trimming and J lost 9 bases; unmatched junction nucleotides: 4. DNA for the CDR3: TGTGCCAGCAGTGAGGGACTAGCGGGAGTGAGTGAGCAGTTCTTC. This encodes CASSEGLAGVSEQFF.

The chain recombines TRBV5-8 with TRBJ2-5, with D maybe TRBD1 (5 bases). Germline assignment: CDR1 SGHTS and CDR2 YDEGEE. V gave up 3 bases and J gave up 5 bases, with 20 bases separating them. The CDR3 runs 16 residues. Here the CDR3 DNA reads TGTGCCAGCAGCTCACCAGACAGTGGCCTTTGGGAGACCCAGTACTTC. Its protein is CASSSPDSGLWETQYF.

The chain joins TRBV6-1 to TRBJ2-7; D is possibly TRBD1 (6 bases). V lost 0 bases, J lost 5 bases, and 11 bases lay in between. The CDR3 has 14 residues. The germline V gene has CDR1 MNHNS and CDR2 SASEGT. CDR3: CASSEAAGENEQYF. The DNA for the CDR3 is TGTGCCAGCAGTGAAGCGGCAGGGGAGAACGAGCAGTACTTC.

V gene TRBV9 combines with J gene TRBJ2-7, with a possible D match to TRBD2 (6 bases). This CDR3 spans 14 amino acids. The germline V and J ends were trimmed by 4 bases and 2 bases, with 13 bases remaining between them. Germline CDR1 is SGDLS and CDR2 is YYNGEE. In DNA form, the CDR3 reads TGTGCCAGCAGCCGGGGCGGGATGCCCTACGAGCAGTACTTC. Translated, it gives CASSRGGMPYEQYF.

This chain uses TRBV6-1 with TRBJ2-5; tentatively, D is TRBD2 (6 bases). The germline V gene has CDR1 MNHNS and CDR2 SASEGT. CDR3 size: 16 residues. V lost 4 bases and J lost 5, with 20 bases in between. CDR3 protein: CASSGGTLGGQETQYF. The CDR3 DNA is TGTGCCAGCAGTGGAGGGACGCTAGGAGGGCAGGAGACCCAGTACTTC.

Written as DNA, the CDR3 is TGTGCCAGCAGTTTTTCCGAGGACACTGAAGCTTTCTTT. It translates to CASSFSEDTEAFF. This chain connects TRBV27 to TRBJ1-1; D not certain. This CDR3 is built from 13 residues. The V end was cut by 3 bases, the J end by 3 bases, with 8 bases between. Germline V lookup: CDR1 MNHEY, CDR2 SMNVEV (reference sequence).

Written as DNA, the CDR3 is TGTGCCAGCAGTCCCTGGGGGGACAGGGACACCGGGGAGCTGTTTTTT. Protein sequence: CASSPWGDRDTGELFF. The chain carries TRBV27 and TRBJ2-2; 9 nucleotides match TRBD1. V shed 5 bases and J 3 bases; nucleotides not matched to a gene: 7. Germline loops: CDR1 MNHEY, CDR2 SMNVEV (reference sequence). The CDR3 has 16 residues.

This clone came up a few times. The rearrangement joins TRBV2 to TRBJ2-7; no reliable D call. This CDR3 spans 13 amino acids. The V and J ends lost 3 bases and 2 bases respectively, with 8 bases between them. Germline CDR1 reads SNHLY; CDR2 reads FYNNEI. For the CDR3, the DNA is TGTGCCAGCAGTGACGCCACAGCCTACGAGCAGTACTTC. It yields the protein CASSDATAYEQYF.

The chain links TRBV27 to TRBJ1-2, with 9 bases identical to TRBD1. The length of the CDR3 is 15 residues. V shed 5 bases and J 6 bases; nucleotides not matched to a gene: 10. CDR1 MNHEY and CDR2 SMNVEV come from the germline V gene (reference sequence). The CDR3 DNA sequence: TGTGCCAGCAGTCCGACAGGACAGGGGTGGAATGGCTACACCTTC. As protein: CASSPTGQGWNGYTF.

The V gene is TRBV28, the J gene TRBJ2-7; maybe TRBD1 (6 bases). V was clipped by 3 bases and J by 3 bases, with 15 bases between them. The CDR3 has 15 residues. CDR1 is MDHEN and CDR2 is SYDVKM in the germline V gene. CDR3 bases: TGTGCCAGCAGTTTGATAGCAGGACAGAGCTACGAGCAGTACTTC. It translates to CASSLIAGQSYEQYF. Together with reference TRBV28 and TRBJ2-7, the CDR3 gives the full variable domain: DVKVTQSSRYLVKRTGEKVFLECVQDMDHENMFWYRQDPGLGLRLIYFSYDVKMKEKGDIPEGYSVSREKKERFSLILESASTNQTSMYLCASSLIAGQSYEQYFGPGTRLTVT.

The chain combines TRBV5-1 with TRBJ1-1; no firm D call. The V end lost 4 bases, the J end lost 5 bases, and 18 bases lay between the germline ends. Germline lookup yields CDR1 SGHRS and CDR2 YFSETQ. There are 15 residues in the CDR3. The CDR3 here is CASSLRRVVGTEAFF. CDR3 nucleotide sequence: TGCGCCAGCAGCCTAAGGCGGGTGGTAGGAACTGAAGCTTTCTTT.